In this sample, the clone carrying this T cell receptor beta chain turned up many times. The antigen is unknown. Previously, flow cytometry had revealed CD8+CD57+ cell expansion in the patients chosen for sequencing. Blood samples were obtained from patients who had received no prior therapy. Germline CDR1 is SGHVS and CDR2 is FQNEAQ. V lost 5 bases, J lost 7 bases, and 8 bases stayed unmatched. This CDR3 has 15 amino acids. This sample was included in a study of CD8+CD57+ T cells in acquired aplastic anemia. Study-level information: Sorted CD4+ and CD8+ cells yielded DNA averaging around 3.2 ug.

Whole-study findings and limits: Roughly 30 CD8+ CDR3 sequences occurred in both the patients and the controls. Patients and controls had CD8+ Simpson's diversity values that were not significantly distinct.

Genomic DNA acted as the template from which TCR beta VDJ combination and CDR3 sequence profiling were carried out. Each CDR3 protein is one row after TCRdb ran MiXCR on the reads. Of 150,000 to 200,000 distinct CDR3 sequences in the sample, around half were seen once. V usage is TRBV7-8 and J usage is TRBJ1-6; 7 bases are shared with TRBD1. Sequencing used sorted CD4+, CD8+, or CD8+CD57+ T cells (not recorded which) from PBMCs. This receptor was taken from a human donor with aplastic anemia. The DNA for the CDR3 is TGTGCCAGCAGCCCCGAGGGGGCGCAGAATTCACCCCTCCACTTT. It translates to CASSPEGAQNSPLHF.